The table lists the clone carrying this T cell receptor (beta chain) with many counts. Its antigen is unidentified. The CDR3 extends over 14 amino acids. Germline CDR1 and CDR2: SGHTA and FQGNSA. V was clipped by 5 bases and J by 9 bases, with 14 bases between them. The source of the sample is a study of naive and memory T cell subsets. Points from the study as a whole: Possibly reflecting memory cells re-expressing CD45RA, a few larger clonotypes occurred in naive repertoires, especially CD8.

Both TRBC1 and TRBC2 were covered by a beta constant-region primer of two equimolar oligonucleotides. Four rounds of PCR amplified the ligated cDNA using nested alpha and beta constant-region primers plus SP2. TCRdb redid the calling of the UMI-ligation and nested PCR reads with MiXCR, one entry per CDR3 protein. The sample records 90,000 to 120,000 distinct CDR3 sequences, about 14% being singletons. Material: naive CD8+ T cells from blood. This chain connects TRBV7-2 to TRBJ1-6, with D unclear. The sequence was collected from a human donor in good health. CDR3 amino acids: CASSEDKGSSPLHF. The CDR3 nucleotides read TGTGCCAGCAGCGAAGACAAGGGTAGTTCACCCCTCCACTTT.